This T cell receptor beta chain was sequenced during a study of T cell repertoires in cytomegalovirus infection. Study-level background: Public signatures in TCR beta pointed to CMV infection and matching HLA type.

Study conclusions and caveats: HLA-C-restricted TCR beta clonotypes specific for CMV led the ex vivo response.

TCRdb used MiXCR to reprocess the reads, holding one entry per CDR3 protein. The sample consists of hundreds of thousands of distinct CDR3 sequences, 35% to 45% of them appearing once. Germline V lookup: CDR1 DFQATT, CDR2 SNEGSKA (reference sequence). V lost 1 base and J 8 bases, leaving 12 bases between the germline ends. This CDR3 comprises 14 residues. This clonotype was observed a few times. Antigen unknown. The specimen was PBMCs. This chain uses TRBV20-1 with TRBJ1-6, with D tentatively TRBD1 (5 bases). The origin of this receptor is a human donor in good health (CMV status not recorded). Some clones in this sample may be carry-over from other donors' samples. The CDR3 here is CSARATEADSPLHF. CDR3 DNA: TGCAGTGCTAGAGCGACAGAGGCCGATTCACCCCTCCACTTT.